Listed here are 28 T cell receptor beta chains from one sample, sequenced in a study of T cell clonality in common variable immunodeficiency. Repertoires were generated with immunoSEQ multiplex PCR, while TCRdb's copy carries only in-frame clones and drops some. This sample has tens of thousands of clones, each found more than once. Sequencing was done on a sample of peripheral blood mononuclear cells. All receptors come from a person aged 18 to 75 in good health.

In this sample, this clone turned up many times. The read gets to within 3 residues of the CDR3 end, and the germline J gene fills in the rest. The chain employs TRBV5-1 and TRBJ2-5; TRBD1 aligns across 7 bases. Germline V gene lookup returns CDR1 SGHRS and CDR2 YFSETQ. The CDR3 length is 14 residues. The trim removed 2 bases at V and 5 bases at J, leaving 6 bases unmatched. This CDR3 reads CASSLGDRVETQYF. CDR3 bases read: TGCGCCAGCAGCTTAGGAGACAGGGTGGAGACC.

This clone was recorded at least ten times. CDR3 DNA (partial): TGCGCCAGCAGCCAGACTAGCGGGAAGGTCCACGAG. Translation gives CASSQTSGKVHE. From start to end, the CDR3 is CASSQTSGKVHEQYF. The chain employs TRBV5-1 and TRBJ2-7; the match to TRBD2 covers 11 bases. Coverage ceases 3 residues before the CDR3 finishes, and the germline J gene fills in the end. Germline V CDR1 and CDR2: SGHRS, YFSETQ. Losses at the gene ends were 4 bases for V and 5 bases for J; bases not matched to a gene: 8. This CDR3 has 15 residues.

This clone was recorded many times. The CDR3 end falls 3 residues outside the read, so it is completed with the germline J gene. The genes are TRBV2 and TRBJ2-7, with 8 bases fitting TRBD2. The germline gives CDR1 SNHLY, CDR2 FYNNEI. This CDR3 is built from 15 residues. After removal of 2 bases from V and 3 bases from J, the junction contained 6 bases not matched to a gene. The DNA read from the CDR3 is TGTGCCAGCAGTGAACTCGCGGGGGGCGACTACGAG. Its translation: CASSELAGGDYE. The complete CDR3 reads CASSELAGGDYEQYF.

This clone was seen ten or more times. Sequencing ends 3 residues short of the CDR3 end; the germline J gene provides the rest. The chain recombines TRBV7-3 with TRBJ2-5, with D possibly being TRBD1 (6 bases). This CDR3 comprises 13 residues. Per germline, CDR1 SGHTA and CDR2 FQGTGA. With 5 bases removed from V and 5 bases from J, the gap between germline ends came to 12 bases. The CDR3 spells CASSQGWGETQYF. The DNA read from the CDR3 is TGTGCCAGCAGCCAGGGGTGGGGGGAGACC.

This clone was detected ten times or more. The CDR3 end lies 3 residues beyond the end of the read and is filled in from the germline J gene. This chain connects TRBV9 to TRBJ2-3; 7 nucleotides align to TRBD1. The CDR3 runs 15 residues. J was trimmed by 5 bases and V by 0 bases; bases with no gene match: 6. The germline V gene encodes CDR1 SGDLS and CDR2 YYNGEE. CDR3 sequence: CASSVGGTDRDTQYF. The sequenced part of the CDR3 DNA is TGTGCCAGCAGCGTAGGAGGGACAGACCGAGATACG.

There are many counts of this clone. The sequenced part of the CDR3 DNA is TGTGCCAGTAGGTCCGACAGCCAAGAGACC. Protein: CASRSDSQET. The entire CDR3 protein reads CASRSDSQETQYF. This chain uses TRBV19 with TRBJ2-5; D might be TRBD1 (5 bases). The CDR3 end is not reached by the read, which stops 3 residues before it; the germline J gene fills it in. Germline CDR1 LNHDA, CDR2 SQIVND (reference sequence). V was cut by 6 bases and J by 1 base, with 9 bases left in between. The CDR3 is 13 amino acids.

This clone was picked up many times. The chain's CDR3 is CASSHDRASTDTQYF. Partial CDR3 DNA: TGTGCCAGCAGCCACGACAGGGCTAGCACAGATACG. The rearrangement uses TRBV7-3 and TRBJ2-3; 7 positions match TRBD1. The read falls 3 residues short of the CDR3 end, and the missing part is taken from the germline J gene. The germline V gene has CDR1 SGHTA and CDR2 FQGTGA. The CDR3 contains 15 residues. V shed 5 bases and J 0 bases; nucleotides not matched to a gene: 5.

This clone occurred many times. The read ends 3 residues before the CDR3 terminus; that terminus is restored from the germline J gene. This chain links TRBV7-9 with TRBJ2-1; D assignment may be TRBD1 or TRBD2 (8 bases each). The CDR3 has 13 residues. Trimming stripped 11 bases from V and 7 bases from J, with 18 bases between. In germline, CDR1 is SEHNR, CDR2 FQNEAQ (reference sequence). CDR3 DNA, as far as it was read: TGTGCCGCAGGGGGCGGGAGGAGGAATGAG. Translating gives CAAGGGRRNE. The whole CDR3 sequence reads CAAGGGRRNEQFF.

The chain's CDR3 is CASSQSSGAYEKLFF. CDR3 DNA (partial): TGTGCCAGCAGCCAATCCTCTGGGGCTTATGAAAAG. The chain combines TRBV7-9 with TRBJ2-2, with D possibly matching TRBD1 (5 bases). The read terminates 3 residues ahead of where the CDR3 ends, so the germline J gene completes it. CDR1 SEHNR and CDR2 FQNEAQ come from the germline V gene (reference sequence). This CDR3 region has 15 residues.

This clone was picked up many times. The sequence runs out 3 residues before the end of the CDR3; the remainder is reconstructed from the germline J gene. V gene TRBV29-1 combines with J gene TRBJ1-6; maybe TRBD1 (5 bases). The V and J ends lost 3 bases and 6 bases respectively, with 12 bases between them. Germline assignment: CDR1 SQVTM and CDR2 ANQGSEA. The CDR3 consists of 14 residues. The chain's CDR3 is CSVDHRNCNSPLHF. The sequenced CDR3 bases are TGCAGCGTTGACCACAGGAATTGTAATTCACCC.

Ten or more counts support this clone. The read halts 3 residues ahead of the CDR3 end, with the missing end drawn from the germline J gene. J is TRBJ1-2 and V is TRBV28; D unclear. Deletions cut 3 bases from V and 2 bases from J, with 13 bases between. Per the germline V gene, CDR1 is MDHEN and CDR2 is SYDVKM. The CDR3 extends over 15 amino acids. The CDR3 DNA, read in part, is TGTGCCAGCAGTTTTCGTGATAGACTCAACTATGGC. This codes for CASSFRDRLNYG. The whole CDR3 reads CASSFRDRLNYGYTF.

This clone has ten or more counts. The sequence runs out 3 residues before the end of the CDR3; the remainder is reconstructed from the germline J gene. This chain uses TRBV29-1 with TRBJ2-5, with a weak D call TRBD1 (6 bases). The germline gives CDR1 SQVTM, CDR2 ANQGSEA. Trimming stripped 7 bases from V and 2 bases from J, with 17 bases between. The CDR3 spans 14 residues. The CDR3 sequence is CSAADSYSQETQYF. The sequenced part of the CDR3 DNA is TGCAGCGCTGCGGACAGTTACTCACAAGAGACC.

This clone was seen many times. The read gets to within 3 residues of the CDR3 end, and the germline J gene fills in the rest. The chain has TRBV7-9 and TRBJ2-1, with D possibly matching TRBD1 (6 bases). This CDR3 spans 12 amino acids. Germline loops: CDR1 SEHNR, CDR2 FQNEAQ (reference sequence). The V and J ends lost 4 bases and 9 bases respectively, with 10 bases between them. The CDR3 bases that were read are TGTGCCAGCAGCTACACAGGGATTGAG. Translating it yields CASSYTGIE. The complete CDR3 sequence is CASSYTGIEQFF.

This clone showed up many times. CDR3: CASSPGTGLGYNSPLHF. The CDR3 DNA, read in part, is TGCGCCAGCAGCCCCGGGACAGGGTTGGGGTATAATTCACCC. The chain combines TRBV5-1 with TRBJ1-6, with 9 bases fitting TRBD1. Read coverage stops 3 residues before the CDR3 terminus; the germline J gene supplies the remainder. J was trimmed by 4 bases and V by 4 bases; bases with no gene match: 9. The germline gives CDR1 SGHRS, CDR2 YFSETQ. CDR3 size: 17 residues.

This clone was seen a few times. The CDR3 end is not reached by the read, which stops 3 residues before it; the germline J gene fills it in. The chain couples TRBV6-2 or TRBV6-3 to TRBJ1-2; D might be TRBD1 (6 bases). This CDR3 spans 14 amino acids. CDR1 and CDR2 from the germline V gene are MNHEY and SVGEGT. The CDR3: CASSYRDTSYDYTF. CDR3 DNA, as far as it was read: TGTGCCAGCAGTTACCGGGACACTTCCTACGAC.

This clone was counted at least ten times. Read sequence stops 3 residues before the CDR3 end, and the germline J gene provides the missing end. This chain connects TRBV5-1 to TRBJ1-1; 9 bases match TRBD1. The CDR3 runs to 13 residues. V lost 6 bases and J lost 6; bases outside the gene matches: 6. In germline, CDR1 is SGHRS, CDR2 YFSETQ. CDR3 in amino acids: CASKLQGAAEAFF. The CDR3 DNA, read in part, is TGCGCCAGCAAGCTACAGGGGGCTGCTGAA.

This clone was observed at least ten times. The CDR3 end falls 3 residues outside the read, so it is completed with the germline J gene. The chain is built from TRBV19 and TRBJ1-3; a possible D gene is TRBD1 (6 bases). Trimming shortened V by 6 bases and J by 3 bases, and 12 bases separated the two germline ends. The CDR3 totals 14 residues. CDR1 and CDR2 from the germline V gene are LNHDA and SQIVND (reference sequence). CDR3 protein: CASRITGSGNTIYF. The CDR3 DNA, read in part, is TGTGCCAGTAGGATCACAGGGAGTGGAAACACC.

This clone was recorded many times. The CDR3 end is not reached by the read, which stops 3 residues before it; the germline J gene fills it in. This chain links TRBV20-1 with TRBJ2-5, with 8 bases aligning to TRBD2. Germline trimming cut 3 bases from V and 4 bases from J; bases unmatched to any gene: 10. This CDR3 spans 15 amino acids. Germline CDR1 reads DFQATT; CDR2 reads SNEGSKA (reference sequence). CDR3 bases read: TGCAGTGCTAGGGACCCCAGCGGGAGTGGAGAGACC. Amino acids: CSARDPSGSGET. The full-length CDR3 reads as CSARDPSGSGETQYF.

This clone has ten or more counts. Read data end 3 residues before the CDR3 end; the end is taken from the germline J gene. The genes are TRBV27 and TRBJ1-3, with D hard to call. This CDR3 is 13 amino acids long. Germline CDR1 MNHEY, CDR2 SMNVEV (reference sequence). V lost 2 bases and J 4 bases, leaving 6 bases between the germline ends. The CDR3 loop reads CASSLARGNTIYF. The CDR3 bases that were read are TGTGCCAGCAGTTTAGCAAGGGGAAACACC.

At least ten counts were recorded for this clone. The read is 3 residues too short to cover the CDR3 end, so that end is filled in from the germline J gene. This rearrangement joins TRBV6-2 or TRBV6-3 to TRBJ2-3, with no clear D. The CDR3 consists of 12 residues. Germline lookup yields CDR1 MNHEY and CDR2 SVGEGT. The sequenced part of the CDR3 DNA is TGTGCCAGCAGTTACTCAGCACGTTCG. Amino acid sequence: CASSYSARS. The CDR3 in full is CASSYSARSQYF.

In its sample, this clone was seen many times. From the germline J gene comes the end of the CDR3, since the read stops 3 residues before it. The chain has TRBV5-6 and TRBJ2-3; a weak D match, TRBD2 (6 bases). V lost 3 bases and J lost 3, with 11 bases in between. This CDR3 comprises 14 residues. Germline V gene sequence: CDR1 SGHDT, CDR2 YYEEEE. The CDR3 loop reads CASSSGLKTDTQYF. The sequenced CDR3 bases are TGTGCCAGCAGCTCGGGACTGAAGACAGATACG.

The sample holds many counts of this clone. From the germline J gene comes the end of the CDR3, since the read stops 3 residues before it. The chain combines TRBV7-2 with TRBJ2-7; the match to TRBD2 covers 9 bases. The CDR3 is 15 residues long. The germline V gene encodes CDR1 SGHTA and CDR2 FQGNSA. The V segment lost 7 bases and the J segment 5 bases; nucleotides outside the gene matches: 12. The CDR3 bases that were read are TGTGCCAGCAACCACAAAGCGGGAGGTTTCCACGAG. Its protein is CASNHKAGGFHE. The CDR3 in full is CASNHKAGGFHEQYF.

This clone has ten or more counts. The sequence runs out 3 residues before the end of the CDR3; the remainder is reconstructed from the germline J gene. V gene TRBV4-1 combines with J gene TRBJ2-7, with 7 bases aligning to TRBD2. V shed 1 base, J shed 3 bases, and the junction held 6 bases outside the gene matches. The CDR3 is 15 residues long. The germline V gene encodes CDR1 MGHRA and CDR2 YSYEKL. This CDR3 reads CASSQGVAGLYEQYF. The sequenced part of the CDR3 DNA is TGCGCCAGCAGCCAAGGGGTAGCGGGCCTCTACGAG.

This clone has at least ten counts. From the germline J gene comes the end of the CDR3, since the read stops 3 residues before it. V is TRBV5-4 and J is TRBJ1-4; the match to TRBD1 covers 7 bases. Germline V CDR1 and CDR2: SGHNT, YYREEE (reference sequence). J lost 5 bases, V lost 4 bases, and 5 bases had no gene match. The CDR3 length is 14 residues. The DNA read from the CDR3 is TGTGCCAGCAGCCGGGACAGCATCAATGAAAAA. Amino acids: CASSRDSINEK. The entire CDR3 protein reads CASSRDSINEKLFF.

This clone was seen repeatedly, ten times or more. CDR3 DNA (partial): TGTGCCAGCTCACCAGCGCTAGCGGGGGGAAGTGAG. Translated, it gives CASSPALAGGSE. The whole CDR3 sequence is CASSPALAGGSEQFF. The chain has TRBV18 and TRBJ2-1; 11 positions agree with TRBD2. The read terminates 3 residues before the CDR3 end, so the remaining end is supplied by the germline J gene. This CDR3 has 15 amino acids. Germline CDR1 reads KGHSH; CDR2 reads LQKENI. After removal of 2 bases from V and 9 bases from J, the junction contained 6 bases not matched to a gene. Full variable domain (outside the CDR3, taken from reference TRBV18 and TRBJ2-1): NAGVMQNPRHLVRRRGQEARLRCSPMKGHSHVYWYRQLPEEGLKFMVYLQKENIIDESGMPKERFSAEFPKEGPSILRIQQVVRGDSAAYFCASSPALAGGSEQFFGPGTRLTVL.

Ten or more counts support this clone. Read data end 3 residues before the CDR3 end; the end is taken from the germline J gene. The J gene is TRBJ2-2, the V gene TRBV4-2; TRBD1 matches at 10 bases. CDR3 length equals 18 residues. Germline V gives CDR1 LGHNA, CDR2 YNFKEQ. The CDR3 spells CASSLQSGTGVDNSPLFF. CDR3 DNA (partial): TGTGCCAGCAGCCTCCAAAGCGGGACAGGGGTGGATAATTCACCG.

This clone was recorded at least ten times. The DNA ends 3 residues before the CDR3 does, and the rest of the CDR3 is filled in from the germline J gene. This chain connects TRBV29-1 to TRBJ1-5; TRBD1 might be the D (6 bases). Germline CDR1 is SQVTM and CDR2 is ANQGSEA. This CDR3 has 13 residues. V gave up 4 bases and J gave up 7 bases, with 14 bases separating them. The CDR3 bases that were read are TGCAGCGTTGGGGGGGGCGGAGGACAGCCC. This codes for CSVGGGGGQP. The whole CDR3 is CSVGGGGGQPQHF.

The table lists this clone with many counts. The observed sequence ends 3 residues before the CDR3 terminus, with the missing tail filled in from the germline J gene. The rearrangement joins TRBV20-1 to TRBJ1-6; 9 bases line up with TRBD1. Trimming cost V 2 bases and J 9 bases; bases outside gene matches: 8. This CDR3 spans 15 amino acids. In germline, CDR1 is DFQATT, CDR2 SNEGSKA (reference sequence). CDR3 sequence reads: CSARSPGQGPSPLHF. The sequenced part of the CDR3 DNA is TGCAGTGCTAGATCTCCGGGACAGGGACCTTCACCC.